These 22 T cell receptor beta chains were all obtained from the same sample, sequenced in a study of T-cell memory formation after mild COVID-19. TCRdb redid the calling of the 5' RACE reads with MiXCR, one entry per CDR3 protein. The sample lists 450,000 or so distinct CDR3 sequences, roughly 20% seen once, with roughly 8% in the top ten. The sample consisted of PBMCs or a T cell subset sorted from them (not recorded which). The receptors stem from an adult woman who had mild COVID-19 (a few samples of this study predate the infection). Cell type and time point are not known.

This chain's CDR3 is CASSQSGINTEAFF. The DNA of the CDR3 is TGTGCCAGCAGCCAGTCGGGGATTAACACTGAAGCTTTCTTT. The J gene is TRBJ1-1, the V gene TRBV3-1; the D is unclear. Per germline, CDR1 LGHDT and CDR2 YNNKEL (reference sequence). The CDR3 is 14 amino acids. The V gene lost 3 bases and the J gene lost 2 bases, with 10 bases spanning the gap.

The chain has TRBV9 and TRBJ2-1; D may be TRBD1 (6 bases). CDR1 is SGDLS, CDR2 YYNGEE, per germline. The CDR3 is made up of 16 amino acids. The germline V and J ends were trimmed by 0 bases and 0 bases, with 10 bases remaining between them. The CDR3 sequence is CASSVGDNNSYNEQFF. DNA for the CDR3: TGTGCCAGCAGCGTAGGGGACAATAACTCCTACAATGAGCAGTTCTTC.

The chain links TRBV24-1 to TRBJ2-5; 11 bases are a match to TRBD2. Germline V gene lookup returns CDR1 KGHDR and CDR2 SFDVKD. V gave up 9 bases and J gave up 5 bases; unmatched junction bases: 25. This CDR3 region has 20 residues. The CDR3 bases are TGTGCCACCCTCCCGAAGGGAACGGTAGCGGGAGGGCACCTCGGGGAGACCCAGTACTTC. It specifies CATLPKGTVAGGHLGETQYF.

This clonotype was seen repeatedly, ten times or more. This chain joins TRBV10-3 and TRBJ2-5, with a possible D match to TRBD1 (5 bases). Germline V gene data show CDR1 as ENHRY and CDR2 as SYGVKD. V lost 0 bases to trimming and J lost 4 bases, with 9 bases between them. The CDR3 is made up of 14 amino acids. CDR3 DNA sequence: TGTGCCATCAGTGAGTCTGCCAGGGTAGAGACCCAGTACTTC. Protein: CAISESARVETQYF.

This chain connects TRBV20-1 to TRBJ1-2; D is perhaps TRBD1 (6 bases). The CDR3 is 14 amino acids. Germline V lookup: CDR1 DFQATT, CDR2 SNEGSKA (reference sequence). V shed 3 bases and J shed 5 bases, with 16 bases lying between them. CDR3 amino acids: CSARIRGAGYGYTF. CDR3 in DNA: TGCAGTGCTAGGATACGGGGGGCTGGATATGGCTACACCTTC.

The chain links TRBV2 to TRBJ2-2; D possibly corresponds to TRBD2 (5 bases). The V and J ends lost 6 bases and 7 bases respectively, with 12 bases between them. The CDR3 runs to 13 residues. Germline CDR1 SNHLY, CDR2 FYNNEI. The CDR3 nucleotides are TGTGCCAGCAGGGCCCCCGGGGACGGGGAGCTGTTTTTT. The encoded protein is CASRAPGDGELFF.

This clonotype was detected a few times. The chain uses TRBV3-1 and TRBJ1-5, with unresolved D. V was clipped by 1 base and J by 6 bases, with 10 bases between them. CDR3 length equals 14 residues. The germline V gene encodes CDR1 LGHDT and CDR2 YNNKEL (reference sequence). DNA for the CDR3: TGTGCCAGCAGCCAAGTATTGCTTGGTCAGCCCCAGCATTTT. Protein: CASSQVLLGQPQHF. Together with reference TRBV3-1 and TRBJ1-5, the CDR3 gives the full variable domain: DTAVSQTPKYLVTQMGNDKSIKCEQNLGHDTMYWYKQDSKKFLKIMFSYNNKELIINETVPNRFSPKSPDKAHLNLHINSLELGDSAVYFCASSQVLLGQPQHFGDGTRLSIL.

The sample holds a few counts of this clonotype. CDR3 bases: TGCGCCAGCAGCCCCTGGGCTAGCGGGGGGGCCAATGAGCAGTTCTTC. This translates into CASSPWASGGANEQFF. The chain uses TRBV5-1 and TRBJ2-1; 12 nucleotides align to TRBD2. The V and J ends lost 4 bases and 6 bases, in that order; junction bases with no gene match: 8. In germline, CDR1 is SGHRS, CDR2 YFSETQ. The CDR3 contains 16 residues.

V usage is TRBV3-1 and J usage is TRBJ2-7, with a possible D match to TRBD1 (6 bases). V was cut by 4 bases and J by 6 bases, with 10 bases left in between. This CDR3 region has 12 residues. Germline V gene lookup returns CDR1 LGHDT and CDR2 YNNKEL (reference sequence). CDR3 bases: TGTGCCAGCAGCCGTCCAGGGGCCGAGCAGTACTTC. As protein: CASSRPGAEQYF.

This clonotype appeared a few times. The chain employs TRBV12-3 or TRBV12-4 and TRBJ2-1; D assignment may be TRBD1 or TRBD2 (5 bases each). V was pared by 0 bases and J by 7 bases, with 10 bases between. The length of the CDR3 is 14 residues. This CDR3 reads CASSLAGWGNEQFF. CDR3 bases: TGTGCCAGCAGTTTAGCGGGGTGGGGGAATGAGCAGTTCTTC.

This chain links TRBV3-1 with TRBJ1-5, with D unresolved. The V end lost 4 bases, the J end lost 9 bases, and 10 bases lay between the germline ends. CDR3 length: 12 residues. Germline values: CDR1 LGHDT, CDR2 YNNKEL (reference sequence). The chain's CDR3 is CASSLPGGPQHF. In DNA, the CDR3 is TGTGCCAGCAGCCTCCCTGGTGGGCCCCAGCATTTT.

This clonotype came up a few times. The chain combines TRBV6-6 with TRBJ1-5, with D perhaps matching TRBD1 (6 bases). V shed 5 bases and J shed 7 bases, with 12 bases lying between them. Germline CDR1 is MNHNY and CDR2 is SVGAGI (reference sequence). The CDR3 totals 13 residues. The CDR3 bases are TGTGCCAGCAGTGGGGGGCCGAGGCAGCCCCAGCATTTT. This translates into CASSGGPRQPQHF.

The CDR3 reads CASSLVSGSLNTDTQYF. CDR3 in DNA: TGCGCCAGCAGCCTCGTGAGCGGTTCCCTAAACACAGATACGCAGTATTTT. The V call is TRBV5-1, the J call TRBJ2-3; tentative D call: TRBD2 (5 bases). The CDR3 sequence is 17 residues long. Germline V gene data show CDR1 as SGHRS and CDR2 as YFSETQ. Trimming took off 4 bases at V and 2 bases at J, with 20 bases between the two ends.

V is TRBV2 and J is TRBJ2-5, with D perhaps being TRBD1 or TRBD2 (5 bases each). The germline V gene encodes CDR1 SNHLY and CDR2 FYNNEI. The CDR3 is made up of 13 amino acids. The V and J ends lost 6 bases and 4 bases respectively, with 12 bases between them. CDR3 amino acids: CASRDLGRETQYF. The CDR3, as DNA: TGTGCCAGCAGAGATCTGGGACGAGAGACCCAGTACTTC.

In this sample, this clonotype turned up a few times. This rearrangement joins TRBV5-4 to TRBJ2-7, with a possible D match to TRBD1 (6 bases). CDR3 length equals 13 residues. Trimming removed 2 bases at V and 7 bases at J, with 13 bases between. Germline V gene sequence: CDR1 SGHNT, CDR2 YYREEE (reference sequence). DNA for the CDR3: TGTGCCAGCAGCTTTGGGACACGGGGAGAGCAGTACTTC. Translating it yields CASSFGTRGEQYF.

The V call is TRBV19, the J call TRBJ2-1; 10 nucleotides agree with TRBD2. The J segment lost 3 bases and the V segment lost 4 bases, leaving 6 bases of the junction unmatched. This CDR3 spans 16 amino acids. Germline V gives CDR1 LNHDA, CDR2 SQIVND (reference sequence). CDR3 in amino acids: CASSRVAGGRYNEQFF. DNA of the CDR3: TGTGCCAGTAGTAGGGTAGCGGGAGGTCGCTACAATGAGCAGTTCTTC.

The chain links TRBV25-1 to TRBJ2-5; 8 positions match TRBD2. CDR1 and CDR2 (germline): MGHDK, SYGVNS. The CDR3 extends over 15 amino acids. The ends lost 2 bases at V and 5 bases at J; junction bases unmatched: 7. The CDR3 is CASSEGSGGRETQYF. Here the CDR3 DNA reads TGTGCCAGCAGTGAAGGGAGCGGGGGCAGGGAGACCCAGTACTTC.

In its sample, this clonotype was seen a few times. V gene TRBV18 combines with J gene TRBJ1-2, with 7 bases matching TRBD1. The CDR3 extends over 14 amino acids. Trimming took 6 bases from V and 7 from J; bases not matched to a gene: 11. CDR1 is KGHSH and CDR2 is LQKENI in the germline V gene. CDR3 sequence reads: CASSTGQPFGGYTF. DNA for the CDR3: TGTGCCAGCTCCACGGGACAGCCATTTGGTGGCTACACCTTC.

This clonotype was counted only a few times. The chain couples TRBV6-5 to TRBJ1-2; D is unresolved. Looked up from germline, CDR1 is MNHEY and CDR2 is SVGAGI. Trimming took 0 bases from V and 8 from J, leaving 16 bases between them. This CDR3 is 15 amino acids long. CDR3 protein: CASSYSSRVLAGYTF. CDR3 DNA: TGTGCCAGCAGTTACTCGTCGAGGGTTCTTGCGGGCTACACCTTC.

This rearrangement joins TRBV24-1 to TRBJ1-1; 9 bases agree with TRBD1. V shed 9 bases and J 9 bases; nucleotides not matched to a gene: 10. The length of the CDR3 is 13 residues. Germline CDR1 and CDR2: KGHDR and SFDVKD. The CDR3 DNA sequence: TGTGCCACCCGGCTGGGGACAGGGACCCAAGCTTTCTTT. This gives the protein CATRLGTGTQAFF.

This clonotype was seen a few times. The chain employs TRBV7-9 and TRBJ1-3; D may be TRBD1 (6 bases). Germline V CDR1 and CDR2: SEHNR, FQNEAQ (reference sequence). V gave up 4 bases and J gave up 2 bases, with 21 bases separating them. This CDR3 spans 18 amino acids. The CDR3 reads CASSYPSRGRPPGNTIYF. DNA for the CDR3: TGTGCCAGCAGCTACCCTTCCCGGGGGCGCCCGCCTGGAAACACCATATATTTT.

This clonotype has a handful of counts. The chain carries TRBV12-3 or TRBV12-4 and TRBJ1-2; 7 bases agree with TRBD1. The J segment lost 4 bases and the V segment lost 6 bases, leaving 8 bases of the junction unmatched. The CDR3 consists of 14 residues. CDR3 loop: CASSPPGTAYGYTF. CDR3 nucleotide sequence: TGTGCCAGCAGCCCTCCCGGGACAGCCTATGGCTACACCTTC.